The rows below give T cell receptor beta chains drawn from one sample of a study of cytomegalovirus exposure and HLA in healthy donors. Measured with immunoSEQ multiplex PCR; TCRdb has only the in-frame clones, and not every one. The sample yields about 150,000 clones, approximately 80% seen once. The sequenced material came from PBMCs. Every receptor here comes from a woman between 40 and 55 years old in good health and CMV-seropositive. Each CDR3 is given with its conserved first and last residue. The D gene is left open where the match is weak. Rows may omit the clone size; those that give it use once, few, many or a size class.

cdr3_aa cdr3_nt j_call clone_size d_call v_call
CASSLAGVIGELFF TGTGCCAGCAGCTTAGCAGGGGTTATAGGGGAGCTGTTTTTT TRBJ2-2 NA NA TRBV7-8
CASSVDSYPYEQYF TGTGCCAGCAGCGTCGACAGTTACCCCTACGAGCAGTACTTC TRBJ2-7 NA NA TRBV9
CASSVLRGRYNEQFF TGTGCCAGCAGTGTCCTACGCGGGAGATACAATGAGCAGTTCTTC TRBJ2-1 once TRBD2 TRBV2
CASSALAGGSYTQYF TGTGCCAGCAGCGCTCTAGCGGGGGGGTCTTATACGCAGTATTTT TRBJ2-3 NA TRBD2 TRBV9
CASSISGTLANTGELFF TGTGCCAGCAGCATCTCCGGGACACTCGCGAACACCGGGGAGCTGTTTTTT TRBJ2-2 NA NA TRBV7-3
CASGGGATQSDTQYF TGTGCCAGCGGAGGGGGCGCTACACAATCAGATACGCAGTATTTT TRBJ2-3 NA NA TRBV28
CASRQGLALINEQFF TGTGCCAGTAGGCAGGGACTAGCCCTAATCAATGAGCAGTTCTTC TRBJ2-1 NA TRBD2 TRBV19
CTISGLLCDKTYF TGCACCATCTCGGGACTTCTTTGCGATAAAACGTACTTC TRBJ2-7 once NA TRBV1
CSAGGRNTGELFF TGCAGCGCCGGGGGGCGGAACACCGGGGAGCTGTTTTTT TRBJ2-2 NA NA TRBV29-1
CASSVTGTRMDTQYF TGTGCCAGCAGCGTCACCGGGACAAGAATGGATACGCAGTATTTT TRBJ2-3 NA NA TRBV9
CASSLAVGEQFF TGTGCCAGCAGCTTGGCCGTCGGTGAGCAGTTCTTC TRBJ2-1 once NA TRBV5-4